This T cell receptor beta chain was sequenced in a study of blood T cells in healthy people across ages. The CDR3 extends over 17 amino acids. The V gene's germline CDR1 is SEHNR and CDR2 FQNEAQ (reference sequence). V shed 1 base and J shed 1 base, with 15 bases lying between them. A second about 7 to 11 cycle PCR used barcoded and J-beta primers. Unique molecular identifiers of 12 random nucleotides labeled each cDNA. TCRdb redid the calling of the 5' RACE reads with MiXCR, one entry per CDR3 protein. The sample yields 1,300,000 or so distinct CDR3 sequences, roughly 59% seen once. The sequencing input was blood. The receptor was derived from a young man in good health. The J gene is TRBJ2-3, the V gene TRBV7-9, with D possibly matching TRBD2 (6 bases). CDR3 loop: CASSLGAWAGRTDTQYF. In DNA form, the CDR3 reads TGTGCCAGCAGCTTAGGTGCTTGGGCGGGACGCACAGATACGCAGTATTTT.